This TCR beta chain originates from a study of blood T cell repertoires in COVID-19. Looking at the study overall: Some COVID-19 samples were acute and others convalescent; all came from the United States, Italy and Spain.

V was shortened by 6 bases and J by 6 bases, with 18 bases between the two germline ends. Germline loops: CDR1 MNHEY, CDR2 SVGAGI. The CDR3 loop spans 15 amino acids. In the study's own analysis: Estimation of nucleated cell counts relied on the amplification of reference gene primers. TCRdb keeps only in-frame clones here, not all; method: immunoSEQ multiplex PCR. V, J and clone size are taken as reported in that table, and D and trimming were inferred from the DNA itself. Of tens of thousands of clones in the sample, about 88% were seen once. Participants reported their clinical history, and cohort assignment relied on those reports. Donors of Cohort 3 who recovered were those that had two negative PCRs, clearance, or symptom resolution.

This chain joins TRBV6-5 and TRBJ2-1; a weak D match, TRBD2 (6 bases). What was sequenced was PBMCs or T cells enriched from blood (not recorded which). The clonotype comes from a woman aged 40 to 50 who had recovered from COVID-19. CDR3 in DNA: TGTGCCAGCAGCGGGGTGTGGGGGGATCGCAATGAGCAGTTCTTC. Translation gives CASSGVWGDRNEQFF.